What follows is one TCR beta chain and its context. The CDR3 sequence is 15 residues long. Germline V gene lookup returns CDR1 SEHNR and CDR2 FQNEAQ (reference sequence). Trimming cost V 5 bases and J 4 bases, with 17 bases left between them. This sample stems from a study of T cells in Graves' hyperthyroidism and ophthalmopathy. TCR beta CDR3 regions were amplified from RNA transcripts. Primed by the HTBI set, a first-round RT-PCR was run on the TCR CDR3. TCRdb independently ran MiXCR on the multiplex PCR reads; one entry per CDR3 protein. In the table there are under 400,000 distinct CDR3 sequences, approximately 13% of which are singletons.

V and J are TRBV7-9 and TRBJ1-2; perhaps TRBD1 as D (5 bases). This sequence was found in a woman in her sixties or seventies with Graves' hyperthyroidism. Sequenced: blood. CDR3: CASSGATGESYGYTF. DNA for the CDR3: TGTGCCAGCAGCGGAGCCACGGGGGAAAGCTATGGCTACACCTTC.